This TCR beta chain stems from a study of T cells in Graves' hyperthyroidism and ophthalmopathy. Germline V gene sequence: CDR1 DFQATT, CDR2 SNEGSKA (reference sequence). V lost 4 bases and J lost 2; bases outside the gene matches: 11. The CDR3 sequence is 16 residues long. This clonotype was observed at least ten times. RNA transcripts served as the template for amplifying TCR beta CDR3 regions. HTBI primers were employed in a first-round RT-PCR of the TCR CDR3. TCRdb fed the multiplex PCR reads into MiXCR, producing one record per CDR3 protein. The table records about 400,000 distinct CDR3 sequences, 15% to 19% of them present only once.

The sequence was obtained from a woman aged 18-29 years with Graves' hyperthyroidism. This chain links TRBV20-1 with TRBJ2-3; 8 bases agree with TRBD2. The specimen was blood. The CDR3 nucleotides read TGCAGTGCTAACGGGGCGGGGGGATCCGCCACAGATACGCAGTATTTT. Its translation is CSANGAGGSATDTQYF.